This T cell receptor (beta chain) was identified in a study of T cell responses to AZD1222 COVID-19 vaccine. Study-wide points: Elevations in Spike-specific TCR breadth and depth followed administration of two AZD1222 doses. Seropositive status at baseline applied to only five or six AZD1222 recipients.

For this clone: Its cognate antigen is unknown.

The data were produced by immunoSEQ multiplex PCR, yet TCRdb's version contains in-frame clones alone and is incomplete. The table records 120,000 to 150,000 clones, approximately 86% of them present only once. Germline CDR1 is SEHNR and CDR2 is FQNEAQ (reference sequence). Trimming removed 6 bases at V and 5 bases at J, with 16 bases between. There are 14 residues in the CDR3. The chain links TRBV7-9 to TRBJ1-1; D possibly corresponds to TRBD1 (5 bases). The source is an adult who received the AZD1222 COVID-19 vaccine. The sequenced sample was peripheral blood, obtained 28 days after the second AZD1222 dose. CDR3 DNA: TGTGCCAGCAGGGGCCAGGGATTTTTGACTGAAGCTTTCTTT. It encodes CASRGQGFLTEAFF.